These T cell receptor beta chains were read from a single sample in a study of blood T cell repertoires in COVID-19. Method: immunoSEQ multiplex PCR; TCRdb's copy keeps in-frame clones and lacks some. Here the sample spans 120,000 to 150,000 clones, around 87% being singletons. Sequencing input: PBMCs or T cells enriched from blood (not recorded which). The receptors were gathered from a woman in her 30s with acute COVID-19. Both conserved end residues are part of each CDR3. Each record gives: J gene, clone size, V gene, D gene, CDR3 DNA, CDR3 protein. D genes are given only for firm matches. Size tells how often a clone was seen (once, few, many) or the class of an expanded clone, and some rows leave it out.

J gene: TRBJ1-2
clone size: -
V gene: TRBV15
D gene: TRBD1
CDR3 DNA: TGTGCCACCAGCAACTCAGGGGGCGGGAACTATGGCTACACCTTC
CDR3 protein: CATSNSGGGNYGYTF

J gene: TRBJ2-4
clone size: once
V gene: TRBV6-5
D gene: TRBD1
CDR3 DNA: TGTGCCAGCAGTTGGGACAGGGGTGGCATTCAGTACTTC
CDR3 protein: CASSWDRGGIQYF

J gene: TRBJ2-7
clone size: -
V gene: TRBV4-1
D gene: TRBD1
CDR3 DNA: TGCGCCAGCAGCCAGGGGACAGGGAACTACTACGAGCAGTACTTC
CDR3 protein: CASSQGTGNYYEQYF

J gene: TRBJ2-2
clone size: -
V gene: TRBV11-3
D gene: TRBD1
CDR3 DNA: TGTGCCAGCAGCGACAGGGGAGCAAACACCGGGGAGCTGTTTTTT
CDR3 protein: CASSDRGANTGELFF

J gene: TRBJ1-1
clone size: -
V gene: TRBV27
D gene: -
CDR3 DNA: TGTGCCAGCAGTTTACTCGGTACAGGGAATGAAGCTTTCTTT
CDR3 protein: CASSLLGTGNEAFF

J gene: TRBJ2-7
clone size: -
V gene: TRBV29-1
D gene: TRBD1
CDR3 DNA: TGCAGCGTTGTCGATGGACAGGTATACGAGCAGTACTTC
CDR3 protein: CSVVDGQVYEQYF

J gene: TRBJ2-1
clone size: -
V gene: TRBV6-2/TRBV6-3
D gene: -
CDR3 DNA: TGTGCCAGCAGTTACCTAGGAAACTCCTACAATGAGCAGTTCTTC
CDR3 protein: CASSYLGNSYNEQFF

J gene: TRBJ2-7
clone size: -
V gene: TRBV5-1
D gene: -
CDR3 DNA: TGCGCCAGCAGTTCACAGGCGTACGAGCAGTACTTC
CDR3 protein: CASSSQAYEQYF

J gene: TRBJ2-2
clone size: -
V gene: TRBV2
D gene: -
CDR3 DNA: TGTGCCAGCAGCTTCCAGGGTTTTGAAACCGGGGAGCTGTTTTTT
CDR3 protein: CASSFQGFETGELFF

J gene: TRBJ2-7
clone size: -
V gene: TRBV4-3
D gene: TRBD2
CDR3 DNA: TGCGCCAGCAGCCGAGGATCTAGCGGGATGACGGCGGGGGAGCAGTACTTC
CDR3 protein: CASSRGSSGMTAGEQYF

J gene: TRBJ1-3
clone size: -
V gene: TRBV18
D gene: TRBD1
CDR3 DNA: TGTGCCAGCTCACCGGGGACAGGTTCTGGAAACACCATATATTTT
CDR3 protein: CASSPGTGSGNTIYF